Presented here are 17 T cell receptor beta chains from one specimen sequenced in a study of T cells in localized non-small cell lung cancer. Repertoires were generated with immunoSEQ multiplex PCR, while TCRdb's copy carries only in-frame clones and drops some. Of about 21,000 clones detected, around 90% appear once; the ten largest clones hold less than 8.5%. Sequenced here: peripheral blood, sampled before any cancer treatment. The receptors were sampled from a male donor at least 60 years old with stage I squamous cell lung carcinoma.

The chain couples TRBV11-1 to TRBJ2-3; D call uncertain. This CDR3 has 14 amino acids. Trimming removed 4 bases from V and 3 bases from J, with 11 bases in between. Per germline, CDR1 SGHAT and CDR2 FQDESV (reference sequence). The CDR3 sequence is CASSSIRITDTQYF. The CDR3 region has the DNA TGTGCCAGCAGCTCTATCCGGATAACAGATACGCAGTATTTT.

This clone was observed a few times. V and J are TRBV2 and TRBJ1-1, with a weak D call TRBD1 (5 bases). CDR3 length: 13 residues. V was clipped by 2 bases and J by 8 bases, with 12 bases between them. CDR1 SNHLY and CDR2 FYNNEI come from the germline V gene. The CDR3 loop reads CASSELRAAEAFF. CDR3 bases: TGTGCCAGCAGTGAACTCAGGGCAGCCGAAGCTTTCTTT. The whole variable domain, remainder taken from reference TRBV2 and TRBJ1-1, is EPEVTQTPSHQVTQMGQEVILRCVPISNHLYFYWYRQILGQKVEFLVSFYNNEISEKSEIFDDQFSVERPDGSNFTLKIRSTKLEDSAMYFCASSELRAAEAFFGQGTRLTVV.

In this sample, this clone turned up a few times. The chain joins TRBV7-6 to TRBJ1-4; 8 nucleotides align to TRBD1. Germline CDR1 SGHVS, CDR2 FNYEAQ. V lost 5 bases and J lost 5; bases outside the gene matches: 7. The CDR3 is made up of 15 amino acids. The CDR3 spells CASSVTGGGNEKLFF. DNA of the CDR3: TGTGCCAGCAGCGTTACAGGGGGAGGAAATGAAAAACTGTTTTTT.

The chain uses TRBV29-1 and TRBJ2-7, with D uncertain. CDR3 size: 13 residues. CDR1 is SQVTM and CDR2 is ANQGSEA in the germline V gene. The V and J ends lost 2 bases and 4 bases respectively, with 12 bases between them. The CDR3: CSVESQYAYEQYF. The DNA for the CDR3 is TGCAGCGTTGAAAGTCAGTACGCATACGAGCAGTACTTC.

This clone showed up just once. This chain joins TRBV25-1 and TRBJ1-3, with D tentatively TRBD1 (5 bases). Germline V gives CDR1 MGHDK, CDR2 SYGVNS. CDR3 length equals 15 residues. Trimming removed 4 bases at V and 0 bases at J, with 10 bases between. The CDR3 spells CASSVGGASGNTIYF. The CDR3 DNA follows: TGTGCCAGCAGTGTTGGGGGAGCCTCTGGAAACACCATATATTTT.

This sequence joins TRBV4-1 and TRBJ2-7; D might be TRBD1 or TRBD2, each matching 7 bases. This CDR3 has 17 amino acids. Germline V gives CDR1 MGHRA, CDR2 YSYEKL. Trimming pared 0 bases from V and 2 bases from J, leaving 17 bases between. CDR3 sequence: CASSQERGRGLPYEQYF. CDR3 sequence (DNA): TGCGCCAGCAGCCAAGAAAGGGGGCGGGGGCTCCCCTACGAGCAGTACTTC.

J is TRBJ1-5 and V is TRBV28; maybe TRBD1 (6 bases). Deletions cut 7 bases from V and 2 bases from J, with 15 bases between. The CDR3 has 15 residues. The germline gives CDR1 MDHEN, CDR2 SYDVKM. CDR3 sequence (DNA): TGTGCCAGCAACCTTTGGCGACAGGGCAATCAGCCCCAGCATTTT. This sequence encodes CASNLWRQGNQPQHF.

The gene calls are TRBV6-5 and TRBJ1-4; possibly TRBD1 for D (5 bases). This CDR3 is built from 14 residues. Germline values: CDR1 MNHEY, CDR2 SVGAGI. V shed 6 bases and J shed 6 bases, with 14 bases lying between them. This CDR3 reads CASRPSVGDEKLFF. The CDR3, as DNA: TGTGCCAGCAGACCGAGCGTGGGGGATGAAAAACTGTTTTTT.

The chain employs TRBV28 and TRBJ1-5, with unresolved D. This CDR3 has 12 amino acids. CDR1 is MDHEN, CDR2 SYDVKM, per germline. Trimming pared 4 bases from V and 4 bases from J, leaving 5 bases between. In DNA form, the CDR3 reads TGTGCCAGCAGTTCCCTAAATCAGCCCCAGCATTTT. It encodes CASSSLNQPQHF. Variable domain in full (rest from reference TRBV28 and TRBJ1-5): DVKVTQSSRYLVKRTGEKVFLECVQDMDHENMFWYRQDPGLGLRLIYFSYDVKMKEKGDIPEGYSVSREKKERFSLILESASTNQTSMYLCASSSLNQPQHFGDGTRLSIL.

This rearrangement joins TRBV2 to TRBJ2-3; TRBD2 matches 9 bases. CDR3 size: 14 residues. The trim removed 10 bases at V and 0 bases at J, leaving 5 bases unmatched. Germline assignment: CDR1 SNHLY and CDR2 FYNNEI. CDR3 loop: CATGRGGSTDTQYF. The CDR3 DNA follows: TGTGCCACCGGGCGGGGGGGAAGCACAGATACGCAGTATTTT.

The chain carries TRBV25-1 and TRBJ1-2; tentative D call: TRBD1 (6 bases). Germline CDR1 reads MGHDK; CDR2 reads SYGVNS. Trimming left V 5 bases short and J 1 base short, with 20 bases between. The CDR3 is made up of 17 amino acids. Written as DNA, the CDR3 is TGTGCCAGCAGTCTTAAGGGGGGTTTGTTCCTTAACTATGGCTACACCTTC. Its translation is CASSLKGGLFLNYGYTF.

This chain links TRBV2 with TRBJ1-4, with no clear D. Deletions cut 5 bases from V and 8 bases from J, with 9 bases between. Germline assignment: CDR1 SNHLY and CDR2 FYNNEI. The CDR3 sequence is 12 residues long. The CDR3, as DNA: TGTGCCAGCAGTCGTGAGGCGGAAAAACTGTTTTTT. This translates into CASSREAEKLFF.

This rearrangement joins TRBV18 to TRBJ2-5; 7 bases agree with TRBD1. The CDR3 has 15 amino acids. Germline values: CDR1 KGHSH, CDR2 LQKENI. Trimming removed 5 bases from V and 5 bases from J; junction bases left unmatched: 11. CDR3 sequence (DNA): TGTGCCAGCTCAGATTCGACAGGGTCAAGGGAGACCCAGTACTTC. Protein sequence: CASSDSTGSRETQYF.

The chain couples TRBV7-2 to TRBJ2-5; D not resolved. The end of the DNA fits TRBJ2-7 better, so the J call may be wrong. The germline V gene encodes CDR1 SGHTA and CDR2 FQGNSA. The length of the CDR3 is 14 residues. This CDR3 reads CASSLVGFPYEQYF. CDR3 nucleotide sequence: TGTGCCAGCAGCTTAGTAGGGTTTCCCTACGAGCAGTACTTC.

The chain carries TRBV9 and TRBJ2-1; 7 positions match TRBD1. The trim removed 2 bases at V and 5 bases at J, leaving 1 base unmatched. Per the germline V gene, CDR1 is SGDLS and CDR2 is YYNGEE. The CDR3 loop spans 13 amino acids. The CDR3 bases are TGTGCCAGCAGCGTCACAGGGGACAATGAGCAGTTCTTC. It encodes CASSVTGDNEQFF.

The chain recombines TRBV11-2 with TRBJ2-3; D might be TRBD1 or TRBD2, each matching 5 bases. Trimming took 2 bases from V and 2 from J, leaving 11 bases between them. The CDR3 consists of 15 residues. Germline assignment: CDR1 SGHAT and CDR2 FQNNGV. CDR3 in amino acids: CASSLKGTYTDTQYF. The CDR3 bases are TGTGCCAGCAGCTTAAAGGGGACCTACACAGATACGCAGTATTTT.

The chain is built from TRBV2 and TRBJ2-2; D might be TRBD1 (5 bases). CDR3 length equals 16 residues. Germline lookup yields CDR1 SNHLY and CDR2 FYNNEI. Trimming took 6 bases from V and 1 from J, leaving 15 bases between them. In DNA, the CDR3 is TGTGCCAGCAGCCGCCTGGGGCCTTTGAACACCGGGGAGCTGTTTTTT. Translation: CASSRLGPLNTGELFF.